Listed below are T cell receptor beta chains from one sample, sequenced in a study of blood T cells in healthy people across ages. MiXCR, applied by TCRdb to the 5' RACE reads, yields one record per CDR3 protein. In the table there are 780,000 or so distinct CDR3 sequences, around 50% of which are singletons. The sequencing sample was made of blood. Receptor source: a man between 35 and 55 years old in good health. CDR3s include the opening cysteine and the closing phenylalanine or tryptophan. The D gene is left open where the match is weak. Size is omitted from some rows. Given values are once, few, many or a class for expanded clones.

d_gene	abundance	j_gene	v_gene	CDR3nt	CDR3aa
TRBD1	few	TRBJ2-1	TRBV12-3/TRBV12-4	TGTGCCAGCAGTCGGGACAGGGGAAACAATGAGCAGTTCTTC	CASSRDRGNNEQFF
.	few	TRBJ2-3	TRBV28	TGTGCCAGCAGTCCTCCAAGCGTCGGTGTCAGGGTAAATACGCAGTATTTT	CASSPPSVGVRVNTQYF
.	.	TRBJ2-4	TRBV5-1	TGCGCCAGCAGCTACTGGGGGGCGACAGACAAAAACATTCAGTACTTC	CASSYWGATDKNIQYF
TRBD2	once	TRBJ2-3	TRBV9	TGTGCCAGCAGCCCCCGGACTAGCGGGAAATTTTCGGTAGATACGCAGTATTTT	CASSPRTSGKFSVDTQYF
.	.	TRBJ2-1	TRBV5-1	TGCGCCAGCAGCGAACGCGGTCCCTACAATGAGCAGTTCTTC	CASSERGPYNEQFF
.	.	TRBJ1-2	TRBV20-1	TGCAGTGCTAGAGGGTCCGCTAACTATGGCTACACCTTC	CSARGSANYGYTF
TRBD1	few	TRBJ2-3	TRBV7-3	TGTGCCAGCTCATATATAGGGACAGGGCACACAGATACGCAGTATTTT	CASSYIGTGHTDTQYF
.	.	TRBJ1-2	TRBV25-1	TGTGCCAGCAGTGAATCCGGGGTTAGCTACACCTTC	CASSESGVSYTF
.	.	TRBJ2-7	TRBV11-2	TGTGCCAGCAGCTTATCGGGGCAGTACTTC	CASSLSGQYF
.	.	TRBJ1-1	TRBV28	TGTGCCAGCAGTTTCAATGGGCAGGGGAACACTGAAGCTTTCTTT	CASSFNGQGNTEAFF
.	.	TRBJ2-6	TRBV20-1	TGCAGTGCTAGACAGGGGCCGAATGTCCTGACTTTC	CSARQGPNVLTF
TRBD1	.	TRBJ1-2	TRBV13	TGTGCCAGCAGCTTATATCGAGGAGGACAGGGTGGCTATGGCTACACCTTC	CASSLYRGGQGGYGYTF
.	.	TRBJ1-2	TRBV20-1	TGCAGTGCTAGGGGGACCTTAGACCGTGGCTACACCTTC	CSARGTLDRGYTF
.	.	TRBJ1-4	TRBV29-1	TGCAGCGTAGGGGGGCGAAGTAATGAAAAACTGTTTTTT	CSVGGRSNEKLFF
.	few	TRBJ1-1	TRBV5-5	TGTGCCAGCAGCTTTCAGGTGAACACTGAAGCTTTCTTT	CASSFQVNTEAFF
TRBD1	few	TRBJ2-5	TRBV24-1	TGTGCCACCAGTGATACCGGGACAGGGTCCTACAATGAGCAGTACTTC	CATSDTGTGSYNEQYF
TRBD2	.	TRBJ2-5	TRBV7-2	TGTGCCAGCAGCTTAGCTCTAGCGGGAGAAGGTCTAGAGACCCAGTACTTC	CASSLALAGEGLETQYF
.	.	TRBJ2-7	TRBV21-1	TGTGCCAGCAGCAAAGGACAGGGGGCGCCGTACGAGCAGTACTTC	CASSKGQGAPYEQYF
.	.	TRBJ1-4	TRBV10-3	TGTGCCATCAAAAAGGACGGAACAACTAATGAAAAACTGTTTTTT	CAIKKDGTTNEKLFF
TRBD1	.	TRBJ1-1	TRBV24-1	TGTGCCACCAGTGAAGAGGCAGGGGGCCCGAACACTGAAGCTTTCTTT	CATSEEAGGPNTEAFF
.	.	TRBJ1-4	TRBV20-1	TGCAGTGCTCACGATGAAAAACTGTTTTTT	CSAHDEKLFF
.	.	TRBJ2-1	TRBV15	TGTGCCACCAGCAAAGGGCCGGTCAATGAGCAGTTCTTC	CATSKGPVNEQFF
TRBD1	.	TRBJ2-1	TRBV20-1	TGCAGTGCTAACCTGGAGACAGGGGTGATGAATGAGCAGTTCTTC	CSANLETGVMNEQFF
.	.	TRBJ1-6	TRBV18	TGTGCCAGCTCGTACCAATCACAGGGAGATTCACCCCTCCACTTT	CASSYQSQGDSPLHF
TRBD1	few	TRBJ2-6	TRBV20-1	TGCAGTGCTAGAGATCAGGGGCGGGACAGGGTTTTATCAGGGGCCAACGTCCTGACTTTC	CSARDQGRDRVLSGANVLTF
.	.	TRBJ2-3	TRBV9	TGTGCCAGCAGCGTAGGGGCGCGAAGCACAGATACGCAGTATTTT	CASSVGARSTDTQYF
.	.	TRBJ1-5	TRBV16	TGTGCCAGCAGCCAATTTGTATGGCCCCAGCATTTT	CASSQFVWPQHF
TRBD1	.	TRBJ1-1	TRBV5-1	TGCGCCAGCAGCTTGGCAGGGGGCAGTGTGGTCACTGAAGCTTTCTTT	CASSLAGGSVVTEAFF
.	.	TRBJ2-3	TRBV20-1	TGCAGTGCCCGGTCGGGCGGGGTAACAGATACGCAGTATTTT	CSARSGGVTDTQYF
TRBD2	.	TRBJ2-1	TRBV11-3	TGTGCCAGCAGCTTAGGGACTAGCGGGGGGGCCGGCGACAATGAGCAGTTCTTC	CASSLGTSGGAGDNEQFF
.	few	TRBJ2-3	TRBV9	TGTGCCAGCAGCGCAGAACAGAGAACAGATACGCAGTATTTT	CASSAEQRTDTQYF